This note documents a single T cell receptor beta chain sequence. What it binds is unknown. Other DNA sequences of this sample code for an identical CDR3. These data belong to a study of beta chain features in type 1 diabetes. Study conclusions and caveats: Type 1 diabetes patients had VDJ junctions that carried fewer insertions and more deletions. Among patients with Type 1 diabetes, TCRB CDR3s were moderately but significantly shorter in every one of the four CD4+ subsets.

Reverse transcription of all isolated RNA meant that expressed TCRB transcripts were sequenced. Assay: immunoSEQ multiplex PCR; the TCRdb copy retains only in-frame clones and omits some. The data show 160,000 or so clones, roughly 8% seen once. CD45RO/CCR7/CD25/CD127/CD95/CD27 separated CD4+ naive, central memory, regulatory and stem cell-like memory cells by sorting. Sorted populations were all over 95% pure. This sequence was found in a woman in her late teens or twenties with type 1 diabetes. Sequenced sample: central memory CD4+ T cells from blood.

CDR3 amino acids: CASSQDRASDTYEQYF. The CDR3 DNA is TGCGCCAGCAGCCAAGATCGGGCTAGCGATACCTACGAGCAGTACTTC. V and J are TRBV4-3 and TRBJ2-7; possible D gene TRBD2, 6 bases. Trimming left V 0 bases short and J 2 bases short, with 14 bases between. The CDR3 runs 16 residues. Germline V lookup: CDR1 LGHNA, CDR2 YSLEER.